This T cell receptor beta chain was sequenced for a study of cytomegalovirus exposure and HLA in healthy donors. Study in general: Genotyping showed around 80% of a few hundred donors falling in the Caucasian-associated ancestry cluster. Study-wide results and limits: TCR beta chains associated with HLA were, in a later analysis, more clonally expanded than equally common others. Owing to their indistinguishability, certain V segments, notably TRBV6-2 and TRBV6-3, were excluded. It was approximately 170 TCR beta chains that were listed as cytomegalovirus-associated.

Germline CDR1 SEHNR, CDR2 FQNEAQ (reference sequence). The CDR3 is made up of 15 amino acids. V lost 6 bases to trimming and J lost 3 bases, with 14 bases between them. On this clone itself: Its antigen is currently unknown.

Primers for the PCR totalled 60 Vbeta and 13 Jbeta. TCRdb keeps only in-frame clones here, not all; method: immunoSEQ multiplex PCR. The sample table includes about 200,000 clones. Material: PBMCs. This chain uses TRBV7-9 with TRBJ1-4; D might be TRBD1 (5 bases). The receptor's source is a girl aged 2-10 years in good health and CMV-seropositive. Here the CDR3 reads CASSPEGRANEKLFF. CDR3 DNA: TGTGCCAGCAGTCCGGAGGGGCGAGCTAATGAAAAACTGTTTTTT.